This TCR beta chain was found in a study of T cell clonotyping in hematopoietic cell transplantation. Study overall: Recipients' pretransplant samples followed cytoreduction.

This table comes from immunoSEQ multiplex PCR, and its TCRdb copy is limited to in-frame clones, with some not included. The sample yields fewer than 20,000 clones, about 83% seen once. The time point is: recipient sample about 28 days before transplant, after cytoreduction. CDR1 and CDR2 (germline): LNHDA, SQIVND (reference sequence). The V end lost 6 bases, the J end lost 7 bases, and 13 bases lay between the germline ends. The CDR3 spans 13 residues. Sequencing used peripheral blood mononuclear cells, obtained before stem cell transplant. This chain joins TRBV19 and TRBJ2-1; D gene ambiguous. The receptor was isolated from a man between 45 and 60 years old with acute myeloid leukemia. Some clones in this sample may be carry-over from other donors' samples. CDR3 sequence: CASSPVGLNEQFF. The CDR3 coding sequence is TGTGCCAGTAGCCCTGTGGGTTTGAATGAGCAGTTCTTC.